Listed here are 14 T cell receptor beta chains from one sample, sequenced in a study of cytomegalovirus exposure and HLA in healthy donors. Some clones are missing from TCRdb's copy, which holds only in-frame ones; the method was immunoSEQ multiplex PCR. The table has 98,000 or so clones, over 75% seen once. The sample taken for sequencing was PBMCs. The receptor set was obtained from a woman in her late teens or twenties in good health and CMV-seronegative.

This clone was seen a single time. J is TRBJ1-4 and V is TRBV27, with D perhaps matching TRBD1 (5 bases). With 0 bases removed from V and 7 bases from J, the gap between germline ends came to 36 bases. The V gene's germline CDR1 is MNHEY and CDR2 SMNVEV (reference sequence). The length of the CDR3 is 23 residues. This CDR3 is CASSLSAPFVLVHQGTEREKLFF. The CDR3, as DNA: TGTGCCAGCAGTTTATCGGCCCCATTTGTATTGGTTCATCAGGGCACAGAGCGTGAAAAACTGTTTTTT. Looking up the rest from reference TRBV27 and TRBJ1-4 gives the full variable domain: EAQVTQNPRYLITVTGKKLTVTCSQNMNHEYMSWYRQDPGLGLRQIYYSMNVEVTDKGDVPEGYKVSRKEKRNFPLILESPSPNQTSLYFCASSLSAPFVLVHQGTEREKLFFGSGTQLSVL.

This chain links TRBV6-5 with TRBJ1-3; 7 positions match TRBD1. The CDR3 consists of 16 residues. V shed 2 bases and J 0 bases; nucleotides not matched to a gene: 4. Germline CDR1 MNHEY, CDR2 SVGAGI. This CDR3 is CASSYGTVSSGNTIYF. For the CDR3, the DNA is TGTGCCAGCAGTTACGGGACAGTATCCTCTGGAAACACCATATATTTT.

The chain is built from TRBV28 and TRBJ1-4; possible D gene TRBD1, 6 bases. This CDR3 contains 14 residues. V gave up 6 bases and J gave up 6 bases, with 14 bases separating them. Germline CDR1 MDHEN, CDR2 SYDVKM. The CDR3 is CASRPTGSDEKLFF. CDR3 bases: TGTGCCAGCAGGCCCACAGGGAGTGATGAAAAACTGTTTTTT.

This clone was detected a few times. The chain recombines TRBV6-5 with TRBJ1-6, with D tentatively TRBD1 (5 bases). The CDR3 consists of 15 residues. Between the trimmed V and J ends, which lost 6 bases and 7 bases, there was a span of 16 bases. Germline-derived CDR1 and CDR2 are MNHEY and SVGAGI. CDR3 nucleotides: TGTGCCAGCAGGGCCCGCCAGGGATGGAATTCACCCCTCCACTTT. Protein sequence: CASRARQGWNSPLHF.

This CDR3 is CASSLGQGNSPLHF. The CDR3 DNA reads as TGTGCCAGCAGCTTAGGCCAGGGGAATTCACCCCTCCACTTT. The chain combines TRBV13 with TRBJ1-6; D may be TRBD1 (6 bases). This CDR3 region has 14 residues. V shed 0 bases and J shed 7 bases, with 7 bases lying between them. The germline V gene encodes CDR1 PRHDT and CDR2 FYEKMQ (reference sequence).

The chain combines TRBV14 with TRBJ2-5; TRBD1 aligns across 7 bases. With V trimmed by 0 bases and J by 5 bases, 3 bases remained unmatched. The CDR3 runs 14 residues. The germline CDR1 and CDR2 sequences are SGHDN and FVKESK. CDR3 loop: CASSQDYRGETQYF. In nucleotides, the CDR3 is TGTGCCAGCAGCCAAGATTACAGGGGTGAGACCCAGTACTTC.

CDR3 region: CASRETGGGTEAFF. The CDR3 DNA follows: TGTGCCAGCAGAGAGACAGGGGGGGGCACTGAAGCTTTCTTT. V is TRBV7-9 and J is TRBJ1-1; 9 nucleotides align to TRBD1. CDR3 size: 14 residues. Germline loops: CDR1 SEHNR, CDR2 FQNEAQ (reference sequence). After removal of 6 bases from V and 4 bases from J, the junction contained 6 bases not matched to a gene.

The V call is TRBV6-5, the J call TRBJ2-1; 9 bases agree with TRBD1. Germline CDR1 and CDR2: MNHEY and SVGAGI. This CDR3 is 15 amino acids long. J was trimmed by 5 bases and V by 4 bases; bases with no gene match: 6. CDR3: CASSSDRGPNNEQFF. CDR3 coding DNA: TGTGCCAGCAGTTCGGACAGGGGTCCTAACAATGAGCAGTTCTTC.

This chain joins TRBV7-9 and TRBJ2-1; the D gene is possibly TRBD2 (5 bases). The CDR3 spans 13 residues. Germline V gives CDR1 SEHNR, CDR2 FQNEAQ (reference sequence). V dropped 1 base and J dropped 8 bases, with 9 bases sitting between them. This chain's CDR3 is CASSLGGLDEQFF. In DNA form, the CDR3 reads TGTGCCAGCAGCTTAGGAGGGCTGGATGAGCAGTTCTTC.

The rearrangement uses TRBV5-4 and TRBJ2-7, with a tentative D call TRBD1 (6 bases). Germline V CDR1 and CDR2: SGHNT, YYREEE (reference sequence). This CDR3 is 13 amino acids long. V was shortened by 5 bases and J by 0 bases, with 9 bases between the two germline ends. Here the CDR3 reads CASRKGGSYEQYF. CDR3 nucleotides: TGTGCCAGCAGGAAAGGGGGCTCCTACGAGCAGTACTTC. The entire variable domain, with the rest obtained from reference TRBV5-4 and TRBJ2-7, is as follows: ETGVTQSPTHLIKTRGQQVTLRCSSQSGHNTVSWYQQALGQGPQFIFQYYREEENGRGNFPPRFSGLQFPNYSSELNVNALELDDSALYLCASRKGGSYEQYFGPGTRLTVT.

The sample holds one count of this clone. V usage is TRBV2 and J usage is TRBJ2-7, with 11 bases aligning to TRBD2. The germline V gene has CDR1 SNHLY and CDR2 FYNNEI. The CDR3 covers 20 residues. V was clipped by 6 bases and J by 0 bases; unmatched bases: 19. CDR3 sequence reads: CASRPLGGASGGWPSYEQYF. The CDR3 coding sequence is TGTGCCAGCAGACCACTAGGGGGGGCTAGCGGGGGGTGGCCCTCCTACGAGCAGTACTTC. Complete variable domain (other parts from reference TRBV2 and TRBJ2-7): EPEVTQTPSHQVTQMGQEVILRCVPISNHLYFYWYRQILGQKVEFLVSFYNNEISEKSEIFDDQFSVERPDGSNFTLKIRSTKLEDSAMYFCASRPLGGASGGWPSYEQYFGPGTRLTVT.

The chain recombines TRBV6-1 with TRBJ1-3; TRBD1 might be the D (5 bases). V was cut by 5 bases and J by 4 bases, with 12 bases left in between. The CDR3 is made up of 14 amino acids. Germline V CDR1 and CDR2: MNHNS, SASEGT. In nucleotides, the CDR3 is TGTGCCAGCAGTTTAGGGGTCGACGGAAACACCATATATTTT. Translated: CASSLGVDGNTIYF.

The chain employs TRBV5-1 and TRBJ1-3; D is unclear. The CDR3 has 15 amino acids. Between the trimmed V and J ends, which lost 0 bases and 0 bases, there was a span of 7 bases. The germline V gene has CDR1 SGHRS and CDR2 YFSETQ. CDR3 coding DNA: TGCGCCAGCAGCTTGGAGTCGGGCTCTGGAAACACCATATATTTT. Amino acid sequence: CASSLESGSGNTIYF.

V and J are TRBV28 and TRBJ2-3; possibly TRBD2 for D (7 bases). V was shortened by 5 bases and J by 2 bases, with 17 bases between the two germline ends. Germline V gives CDR1 MDHEN, CDR2 SYDVKM. The CDR3 spans 16 residues. The DNA for the CDR3 is TGTGCCAGCAGTCCCATGGGGCGGGGGCCCACAGATACGCAGTATTTT. Translation: CASSPMGRGPTDTQYF.